Below, 30 T cell receptor beta chains from the same sample are listed, as sequenced in a study of shared clonotypes between healthy human individuals. Sequencing used immunoSEQ multiplex PCR; TCRdb keeps in-frame clones, though not all of them. The repertoire includes 2,500,000 or so clones, less than 95% of them detected once, and around 0.35% sits in the top ten. The source material was naive CD4+ T cells from PBMCs. Subset here: CD45RA+ positively selected. All receptors come from a man between 18 and 35 years old in good health. Some clones in this sample may be carry-over from other donors' samples.

The chain links TRBV27 to TRBJ2-3, with TRBD2 matching 9 bases. This CDR3 contains 14 residues. V lost 8 bases, J lost 2 bases, and 5 bases stayed unmatched. CDR1 and CDR2 from the germline V gene are MNHEY and SMNVEV (reference sequence). The CDR3 DNA reads as TGTGCCAGCGGACGACTAGCGGACACAGATACGCAGTATTTT. This sequence encodes CASGRLADTDTQYF.

The V gene is TRBV2, the J gene TRBJ2-2; 11 nucleotides agree with TRBD2. The CDR3 runs to 16 residues. CDR1 SNHLY and CDR2 FYNNEI come from the germline V gene. V was clipped by 4 bases and J by 3 bases; unmatched bases: 4. The CDR3 here is CASSGIAGGYTGELFF. Written as DNA, the CDR3 is TGTGCCAGCAGTGGAATAGCGGGAGGGTACACCGGGGAGCTGTTTTTT.

The chain has TRBV27 and TRBJ1-2, with a possible D match to TRBD1 (5 bases). Trimming stripped 9 bases from V and 1 base from J, with 21 bases between. This CDR3 has 16 amino acids. The germline V gene encodes CDR1 MNHEY and CDR2 SMNVEV (reference sequence). The CDR3 protein is CARYTRGQDLNYGYTF. The CDR3, as DNA: TGTGCCAGGTACACGCGCGGACAAGATCTTAACTATGGCTACACCTTC.

This chain connects TRBV10-3 to TRBJ1-1; D gene uncertain. CDR1 ENHRY and CDR2 SYGVKD come from the germline V gene. Trimming pared 0 bases from V and 6 bases from J, leaving 11 bases between. The CDR3 runs 14 residues. CDR3 region: CAISESGVGAEAFF. The CDR3 DNA reads TGTGCCATCAGTGAGTCCGGGGTCGGCGCTGAAGCTTTCTTT.

The V call is TRBV6-5, the J call TRBJ1-3; D unclear. The V end was cut by 0 bases, the J end by 4 bases, with 7 bases between. The CDR3 has 14 amino acids. Germline V gives CDR1 MNHEY, CDR2 SVGAGI. The CDR3 loop reads CASSYSEQGNTIYF. The CDR3 DNA follows: TGTGCCAGCAGTTACTCTGAACAAGGAAACACCATATATTTT.

The chain is built from TRBV23-1 and TRBJ2-7, with 8 bases identical to TRBD1. TRBV23-1 falls under the ORF class, with uncertain function. Trimming cost V 3 bases and J 6 bases; bases outside gene matches: 10. This CDR3 is built from 15 residues. For the CDR3, the DNA is TGCGCCAGCAGTCACCCAACCAGGGGGCTATGCGAGCAGTACTTC. Translating gives CASSHPTRGLCEQYF.

This clone was seen only once. The chain recombines TRBV7-9 with TRBJ2-5, with D possibly matching TRBD1 (6 bases). The CDR3 is 15 amino acids. Germline loops: CDR1 SEHNR, CDR2 FQNEAQ (reference sequence). V was cut by 2 bases and J by 4 bases, with 14 bases left in between. CDR3 sequence reads: CASSLSGGRGETQYF. The CDR3 nucleotides read TGTGCCAGCAGCTTATCTGGGGGCAGGGGAGAGACCCAGTACTTC.

The chain combines TRBV7-9 with TRBJ1-1, with D perhaps TRBD1 (5 bases). Germline assignment: CDR1 SEHNR and CDR2 FQNEAQ (reference sequence). V lost 5 bases and J lost 8, with 24 bases in between. The CDR3 runs to 16 residues. CDR3 nucleotides: TGTGCCAGCAGCGCCTACCCGGGATCCCGAGGGGCCGAAGCTTTCTTT. The encoded protein is CASSAYPGSRGAEAFF.

The J gene is TRBJ2-1, the V gene TRBV7-2; D is undetermined. This CDR3 contains 14 residues. The germline CDR1 and CDR2 sequences are SGHTA and FQGNSA. Trimming took 5 bases from V and 6 from J, leaving 14 bases between them. CDR3 sequence (DNA): TGTGCCAGCAGCCCCCCACCTGGCCCCAATGAGCAGTTCTTC. This encodes CASSPPPGPNEQFF.

This clone was picked up a small number of times. The J gene is TRBJ1-1, the V gene TRBV2; 10 positions agree with TRBD1. The J segment lost 3 bases and the V segment lost 6 bases, leaving 1 base of the junction unmatched. This CDR3 region has 13 residues. From germline, CDR1 is SNHLY and CDR2 FYNNEI. The CDR3 loop is CASRGTGDTEAFF. CDR3 DNA sequence: TGTGCCAGCAGAGGGACAGGGGACACTGAAGCTTTCTTT.

The chain joins TRBV5-4 to TRBJ1-1, with D uncertain. Deletions cut 0 bases from V and 4 bases from J, with 16 bases between. The CDR3 covers 16 residues. Germline-derived CDR1 and CDR2 are SGHNT and YYREEE (reference sequence). DNA of the CDR3: TGTGCCAGCAGCTTGGCGTCGGCGGCTCTGGGCACTGAAGCTTTCTTT. Translating gives CASSLASAALGTEAFF.

V and J are TRBV7-9 and TRBJ2-7; D is unclear. V dropped 7 bases and J dropped 0 bases, with 13 bases sitting between them. This CDR3 has 14 residues. Looked up from germline, CDR1 is SEHNR and CDR2 is FQNEAQ (reference sequence). The CDR3 sequence: CASTPDRASYEQYF. Written as DNA, the CDR3 is TGTGCCAGCACCCCCGACCGAGCCTCCTACGAGCAGTACTTC. Together with reference TRBV7-9 and TRBJ2-7, the CDR3 gives the full variable domain: DTGVSQNPRHKITKRGQNVTFRCDPISEHNRLYWYRQTLGQGPEFLTYFQNEAQLEKSRLLSDRFSAERPKGSFSTLEIQRTEQGDSAMYLCASTPDRASYEQYFGPGTRLTVT.

On this clone itself: The same CDR3 is also encoded by other DNA sequences in this sample. The gene calls are TRBV18 and TRBJ2-1, with a tentative D call TRBD2 (5 bases). The germline V gene has CDR1 KGHSH and CDR2 LQKENI. This CDR3 spans 14 amino acids. Trimming left V 0 bases short and J 4 bases short, with 7 bases between. The CDR3 is CASSPPAGYNEQFF. CDR3 sequence (DNA): TGTGCCAGCTCACCACCGGCGGGTTACAATGAGCAGTTCTTC.

The V gene is TRBV28, the J gene TRBJ2-5, with 8 bases that match TRBD1. With V trimmed by 4 bases and J by 5 bases, 9 bases remained unmatched. CDR3 length: 15 residues. Germline-derived CDR1 and CDR2 are MDHEN and SYDVKM. This chain's CDR3 is CASSSYRGKGETQYF. The CDR3 DNA reads as TGTGCCAGCAGTTCCTACAGGGGGAAGGGTGAGACCCAGTACTTC.

The chain has TRBV28 and TRBJ2-2, with D hard to call. Trimming took 7 bases from V and 2 from J, leaving 8 bases between them. Per the germline V gene, CDR1 is MDHEN and CDR2 is SYDVKM. The CDR3 has 13 residues. CDR3 protein: CASISINTGELFF. The CDR3 bases are TGTGCCAGCATTTCCATTAACACCGGGGAGCTGTTTTTT. Complete variable domain (other parts from reference TRBV28 and TRBJ2-2): DVKVTQSSRYLVKRTGEKVFLECVQDMDHENMFWYRQDPGLGLRLIYFSYDVKMKEKGDIPEGYSVSREKKERFSLILESASTNQTSMYLCASISINTGELFFGEGSRLTVL.

The V call is TRBV5-1, the J call TRBJ2-7; D might be TRBD2 (7 bases). Germline CDR1 is SGHRS and CDR2 is YFSETQ. V lost 3 bases and J 3 bases, leaving 19 bases between the germline ends. CDR3 length: 16 amino acids. The CDR3 nucleotides are TGCGCCAGCAGCTGGGAGTCGGGGGGCGGTTTCTACGAGCAGTACTTC. Translation gives CASSWESGGGFYEQYF.

The chain has TRBV7-9 and TRBJ1-2; D might be TRBD1 (6 bases). The CDR3 extends over 12 amino acids. Germline V gives CDR1 SEHNR, CDR2 FQNEAQ (reference sequence). The germline V and J ends were trimmed by 5 bases and 8 bases, with 12 bases remaining between them. In DNA, the CDR3 is TGTGCCAGCAGCGAAGGACAGACCGGCTACACCTTC. It specifies CASSEGQTGYTF.

The gene calls are TRBV28 and TRBJ2-7, with D perhaps being TRBD1 or TRBD2 (5 bases each). Germline loops: CDR1 MDHEN, CDR2 SYDVKM. The CDR3 extends over 16 amino acids. V lost 5 bases and J 2 bases, leaving 19 bases between the germline ends. The CDR3 DNA reads as TGTGCCAGCAGTCCCGGACACTCGGGACGGACCTACGAGCAGTACTTC. This codes for CASSPGHSGRTYEQYF. Based on the CDR3 plus reference TRBV28 and TRBJ2-7, the full variable domain is DVKVTQSSRYLVKRTGEKVFLECVQDMDHENMFWYRQDPGLGLRLIYFSYDVKMKEKGDIPEGYSVSREKKERFSLILESASTNQTSMYLCASSPGHSGRTYEQYFGPGTRLTVT.

This chain joins TRBV25-1 and TRBJ2-7; 10 bases map to TRBD1. The CDR3 consists of 15 residues. The germline V gene has CDR1 MGHDK and CDR2 SYGVNS. V gave up 7 bases and J gave up 3 bases; unmatched junction bases: 9. The CDR3 protein is CASKSSGTGDYEQYF. DNA of the CDR3: TGTGCCAGCAAATCGTCTGGGACAGGGGACTACGAGCAGTACTTC.

The genes are TRBV11-2 and TRBJ2-7, with 10 bases that match TRBD1. The CDR3 has 17 residues. V trimming: 5 bases; J trimming: 2 bases; junction bases outside the gene matches: 12. Germline V gene sequence: CDR1 SGHAT, CDR2 FQNNGV. CDR3 amino acids: CASSPRGGQGWTYEQYF. The CDR3 DNA reads as TGTGCCAGCAGCCCTAGGGGGGGACAGGGGTGGACCTACGAGCAGTACTTC.

The chain links TRBV6-1 to TRBJ1-4, with 9 positions matching TRBD1. Trimming cost V 4 bases and J 5 bases; bases outside gene matches: 5. The CDR3 covers 15 residues. Germline loops: CDR1 MNHNS, CDR2 SASEGT. The CDR3 DNA follows: TGTGCCAGCAGTGGCGGACAGGGGAGGAATGAAAAACTGTTTTTT. Translation: CASSGGQGRNEKLFF.

The chain recombines TRBV9 with TRBJ2-2, with D perhaps matching TRBD2 (6 bases). Germline assignment: CDR1 SGDLS and CDR2 YYNGEE. V lost 0 bases to trimming and J lost 7 bases, with 16 bases between them. This CDR3 is built from 16 residues. The CDR3 sequence is CASSVGGGPLYGELFF. The CDR3 nucleotides are TGTGCCAGCAGCGTAGGGGGAGGCCCCCTCTACGGGGAGCTGTTTTTT.

The chain combines TRBV6-1 with TRBJ2-3; D remains ambiguous. Trimming pared 1 base from V and 6 bases from J, leaving 26 bases between. The CDR3 runs to 19 residues. CDR1 is MNHNS and CDR2 is SASEGT in the germline V gene. The CDR3 DNA reads as TGTGCCAGCAGTGAAGGTCCGGGTCGCAGCTCAACGAGGTCCGATACGCAGTATTTT. It yields the protein CASSEGPGRSSTRSDTQYF.

The V and J genes are TRBV21-1 and TRBJ1-1. TRBV21-1 is designated a pseudogene. The CDR3 has 15 residues. The CDR3 DNA follows: TGTGCCAGCAGCAAGCACACGACCCCTCCTTTTTGTCTTTTCTTT. The encoded protein is CASSKHTTPPFCLFF.

The chain joins TRBV7-9 to TRBJ2-7; TRBD2 matches at 8 bases. Germline assignment: CDR1 SEHNR and CDR2 FQNEAQ (reference sequence). After removal of 4 bases from V and 7 bases from J, the junction contained 9 bases not matched to a gene. The CDR3 spans 14 residues. This CDR3 is CASSSPAGGREQYF. CDR3 bases: TGTGCCAGCAGCTCGCCGGCGGGAGGCCGGGAGCAGTACTTC.

This clone was found once. This sequence joins TRBV7-2 and TRBJ1-4; D gene unclear. V was pared by 2 bases and J by 3 bases, with 10 bases between. The CDR3 totals 15 residues. From germline, CDR1 is SGHTA and CDR2 FQGNSA. The chain's CDR3 is CASSLNWAANEKLFF. DNA of the CDR3: TGTGCCAGCAGCTTAAACTGGGCAGCTAATGAAAAACTGTTTTTT.

As for this clone: One junction end disagrees with the germline gene, perhaps due to a read error. The V call is TRBV14, the J call TRBJ2-3; no clear D gene. The CDR3 sequence is 12 residues long. Germline loops: CDR1 SGHDN, CDR2 FVKESK. CDR3 coding DNA: TGTGCCAGCAGACAAGACGGAGATACGCAGTATTTT. Its translation is CASRQDGDTQYF.

This chain links TRBV5-4 with TRBJ2-5; TRBD1 is a possible D gene (6 bases). The CDR3 has 16 residues. V was cut by 4 bases and J by 4 bases, with 20 bases left in between. Germline-derived CDR1 and CDR2 are SGHNT and YYREEE (reference sequence). CDR3 in amino acids: CASSLPGPTGPETQYF. The DNA of the CDR3 is TGTGCCAGCAGCCTCCCCGGCCCGACAGGCCCAGAGACCCAGTACTTC.

This chain connects TRBV25-1 to TRBJ1-4; TRBD1 matches at 8 bases. The CDR3 is 17 residues long. The V segment lost 1 base and the J segment 1 base; nucleotides outside the gene matches: 5. Per the germline V gene, CDR1 is MGHDK and CDR2 is SYGVNS. The CDR3 here is CASSESGQGITNEKLFF. The CDR3 nucleotides are TGTGCCAGCAGTGAATCTGGACAGGGTATAACTAATGAAAAACTGTTTTTT.

This clone was counted once. The chain uses TRBV28 and TRBJ2-7, with unresolved D. This CDR3 has 12 residues. The V and J ends lost 0 bases and 1 base respectively, with 1 base between them. Germline assignment: CDR1 MDHEN and CDR2 SYDVKM. CDR3 DNA sequence: TGTGCCAGCAGTTTATGGTCCTACGAGCAGTACTTC. The encoded protein is CASSLWSYEQYF.